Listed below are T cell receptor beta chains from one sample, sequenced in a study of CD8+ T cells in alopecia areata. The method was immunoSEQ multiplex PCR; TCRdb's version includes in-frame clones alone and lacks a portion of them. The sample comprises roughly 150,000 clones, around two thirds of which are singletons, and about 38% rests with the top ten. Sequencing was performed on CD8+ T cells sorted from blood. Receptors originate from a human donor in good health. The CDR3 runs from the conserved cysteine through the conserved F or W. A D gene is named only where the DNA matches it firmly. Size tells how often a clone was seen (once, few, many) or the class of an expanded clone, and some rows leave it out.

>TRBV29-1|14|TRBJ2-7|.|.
CSVVDAKSSYEQYF
TGCAGCGTTGTGGACGCCAAGAGCTCCTACGAGCAGTACTTC
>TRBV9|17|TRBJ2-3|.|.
CASSVEQAGRGTDTQYF
TGTGCCAGCAGCGTAGAGCAGGCAGGACGGGGGACAGATACGCAGTATTTT
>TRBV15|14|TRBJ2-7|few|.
CATSRRESSYEQYF
TGTGCCACCAGCAGGAGGGAGAGCTCCTACGAGCAGTACTTC
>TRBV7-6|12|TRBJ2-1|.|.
CASSHGIHEQFF
TGTGCCAGCAGCCACGGGATCCATGAGCAGTTCTTC
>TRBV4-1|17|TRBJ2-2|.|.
CASSQGSVGRGTGELFF
TGCGCCAGCAGCCAAGGGTCAGTGGGGCGCGGCACCGGGGAGCTGTTTTTT
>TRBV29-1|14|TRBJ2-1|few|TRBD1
CSVVAGGPYNEQFF
TGCAGCGTTGTGGCAGGGGGACCCTACAATGAGCAGTTCTTC
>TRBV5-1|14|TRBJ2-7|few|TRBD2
CASRLGLAGREQYF
TGCGCCAGCAGACTGGGACTAGCGGGAAGGGAGCAGTACTTC
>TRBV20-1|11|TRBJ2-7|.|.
CSARSDYEQYF
TGCAGTGCTAGATCAGACTACGAGCAGTACTTC
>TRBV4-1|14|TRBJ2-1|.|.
CASSHSCHNNEQFF
TGCGCCAGCAGCCACTCTTGCCATAACAATGAGCAGTTCTTC
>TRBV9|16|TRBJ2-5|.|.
CASSPRDTYDRETQYF
TGTGCCAGCAGCCCGAGGGACACGTATGATCGGGAGACCCAGTACTTC
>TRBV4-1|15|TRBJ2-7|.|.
CASSPKGGANYEQYF
TGCGCCAGCAGCCCAAAGGGCGGGGCCAACTACGAGCAGTACTTC
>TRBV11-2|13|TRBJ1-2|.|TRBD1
CASSFGQGGGYTF
TGTGCCAGCAGCTTCGGACAGGGGGGTGGCTACACCTTC
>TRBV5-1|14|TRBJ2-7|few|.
CASSLEQGPLRQYF
TGCGCCAGCAGCTTGGAACAGGGCCCCCTTCGTCAGTACTTC
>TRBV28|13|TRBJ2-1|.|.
CASSSRSYNEQFF
TGTGCCAGCAGTTCGAGGTCCTACAATGAGCAGTTCTTC
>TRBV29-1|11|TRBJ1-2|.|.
CSVEARDGYTF
TGCAGCGTTGAGGCGAGGGATGGCTACACCTTC
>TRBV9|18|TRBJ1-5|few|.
CASSVCVGGEYSNQPQHF
TGTGCCAGCAGCGTCTGCGTGGGGGGTGAATATAGCAATCAGCCCCAGCATTTT
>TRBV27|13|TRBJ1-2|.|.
CASSSGPDNGYTF
TGTGCCAGCAGTTCGGGACCTGATAATGGCTACACCTTC
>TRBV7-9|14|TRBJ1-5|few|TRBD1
CASSSGQGNQPQHF
TGTGCCAGCAGCTCCGGACAGGGCAATCAGCCCCAGCATTTT
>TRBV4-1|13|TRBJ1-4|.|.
CASSQGGNEKLFF
TGCGCCAGCAGCCAAGGCGGTAATGAAAAACTGTTTTTT
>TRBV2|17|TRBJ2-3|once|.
CASSESRDAWGTDTQYF
TGTGCCAGCAGTGAATCTCGAGACGCCTGGGGCACAGATACGCAGTATTTT
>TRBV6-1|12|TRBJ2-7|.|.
CASSHGGYEQYF
TGTGCCAGCAGTCATGGGGGGTACGAGCAGTACTTC
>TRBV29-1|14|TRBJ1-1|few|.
CSGERGGEGTEAFF
TGCAGCGGCGAACGTGGAGGGGAAGGAACTGAAGCTTTCTTT
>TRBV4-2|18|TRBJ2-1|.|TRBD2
CASSQRLAGEGSYNEQFF
TGTGCCAGCAGCCAAAGACTAGCGGGAGAGGGCTCCTACAATGAGCAGTTCTTC
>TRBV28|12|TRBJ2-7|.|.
CASRPGSYEQYF
TGTGCCAGCAGGCCCGGGTCCTACGAGCAGTACTTC
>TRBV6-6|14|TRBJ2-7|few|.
CASSYGTDSYEQYF
TGTGCCAGCAGTTACGGGACTGATTCCTACGAGCAGTACTTC
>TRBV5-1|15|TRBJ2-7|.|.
CASSLEGTPVYEQYF
TGCGCCAGCAGCTTGGAAGGGACACCGGTGTACGAGCAGTACTTC
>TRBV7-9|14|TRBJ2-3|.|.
CASSPILYTDTQYF
TGTGCCAGCAGCCCCATCCTGTACACAGATACGCAGTATTTT
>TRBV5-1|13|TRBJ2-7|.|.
CASSSSSSYEQYF
TGCGCCAGCAGCTCCTCCAGCTCCTACGAGCAGTACTTC
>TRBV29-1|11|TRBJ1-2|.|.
CSVEGRHGYTF
TGCAGCGTTGAGGGGCGCCATGGCTACACCTTC
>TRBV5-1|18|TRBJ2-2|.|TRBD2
CASSPGLAGQSNTGELFF
TGCGCCAGCAGCCCGGGACTAGCGGGACAGTCGAACACCGGGGAGCTGTTTTTT
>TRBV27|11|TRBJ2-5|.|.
CASSSQETQYF
TGTGCCAGCAGTTCACAAGAGACCCAGTACTTC
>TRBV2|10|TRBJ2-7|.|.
CASSGVEQYF
TGTGCCAGCAGTGGGGTCGAGCAGTACTTC
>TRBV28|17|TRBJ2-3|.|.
CASSRDRYLGHTDTQYF
TGTGCCAGCAGCCGCGACAGGTACTTAGGACACACAGATACGCAGTATTTT
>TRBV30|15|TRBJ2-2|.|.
CAWSGQGANTGELFF
TGTGCCTGGAGTGGGCAGGGCGCGAACACCGGGGAGCTGTTTTTT
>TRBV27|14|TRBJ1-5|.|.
CASSFTQGTQPQHF
TGTGCCAGCAGTTTCACCCAGGGTACCCAGCCCCAGCATTTT
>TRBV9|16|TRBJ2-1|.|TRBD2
CASSVEWDYTYNEQFF
TGTGCCAGCAGCGTAGAATGGGACTACACATACAATGAGCAGTTCTTC
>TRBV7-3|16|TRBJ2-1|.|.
CASSLAPPGIAAEQFF
TGTGCCAGCAGCTTAGCCCCCCCCGGGATCGCTGCTGAGCAGTTCTTC
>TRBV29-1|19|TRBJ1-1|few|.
CSVIGGTGSAPRMNTEAFF
TGCAGCGTTATTGGGGGTACAGGGTCTGCTCCCCGAATGAACACTGAAGCTTTCTTT
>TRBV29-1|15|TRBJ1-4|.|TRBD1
CSVHTWTGGGEKLFF
TGCAGCGTACATACATGGACAGGGGGCGGTGAAAAACTGTTTTTT
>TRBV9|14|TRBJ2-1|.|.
CASSVEMADNEQFF
TGTGCCAGCAGCGTAGAAATGGCCGACAATGAGCAGTTCTTC
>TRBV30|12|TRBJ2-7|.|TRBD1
CAWAPGQVEQYF
TGTGCCTGGGCCCCAGGACAGGTCGAGCAGTACTTC
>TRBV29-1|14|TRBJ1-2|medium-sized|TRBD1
CSVPRQGVSYGYTF
TGCAGCGTTCCAAGACAGGGAGTGAGCTATGGCTACACCTTC
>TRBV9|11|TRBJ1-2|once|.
CASVTNYGYTF
TGTGCCAGCGTGACCAACTATGGCTACACCTTC
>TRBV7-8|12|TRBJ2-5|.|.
CASRGLGETQYF
TGTGCCAGCAGAGGCCTAGGGGAGACCCAGTACTTC
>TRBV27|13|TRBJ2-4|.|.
CASSAVRTAIQYF
TGTGCCAGCAGTGCGGTAAGAACGGCCATTCAGTACTTC
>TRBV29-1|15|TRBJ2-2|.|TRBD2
CSVGFAGGHTGELFF
TGCAGCGTTGGTTTCGCGGGAGGACATACCGGGGAGCTGTTTTTT
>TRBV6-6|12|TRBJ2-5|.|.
CASSLGRETQYF
TGTGCCAGCAGTTTAGGACGGGAGACCCAGTACTTC
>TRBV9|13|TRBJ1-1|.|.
CASSPNQGNEAFF
TGTGCCAGCAGCCCAAACCAGGGGAATGAAGCTTTCTTT
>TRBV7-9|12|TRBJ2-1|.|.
CASSLVTNEQFF
TGTGCCAGCAGCCTGGTGACCAATGAGCAGTTCTTC
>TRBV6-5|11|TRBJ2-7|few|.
CASSEGFEQYF
TGTGCCAGCAGTGAGGGATTCGAGCAGTACTTC
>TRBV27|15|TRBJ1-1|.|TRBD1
CASSLSGTGFTEAFF
TGTGCCAGCAGTTTATCCGGGACAGGGTTCACTGAAGCTTTCTTT
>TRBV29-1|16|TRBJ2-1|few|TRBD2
CSVPEPSGRGWDEQFF
TGCAGCGTCCCAGAACCTAGCGGGAGAGGTTGGGATGAGCAGTTCTTC
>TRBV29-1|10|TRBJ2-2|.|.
CSVRSGELFF
TGCAGCGTTCGTTCCGGGGAGCTGTTTTTT
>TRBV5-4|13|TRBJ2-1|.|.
CASSSNGWAEEFF
TGTGCCAGCAGCTCCAACGGCTGGGCTGAGGAGTTCTTC
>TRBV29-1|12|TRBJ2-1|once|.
CSVETRTSEQFF
TGCAGCGTGGAAACTAGGACCAGTGAGCAGTTCTTC
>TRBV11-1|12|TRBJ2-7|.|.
CASSLANYEQYF
TGTGCCAGCAGCTTAGCGAACTACGAGCAGTACTTC
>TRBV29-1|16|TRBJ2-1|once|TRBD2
CSSSGSGRAQYNEQFF
TGCAGCTCGAGTGGGAGCGGGAGGGCCCAGTACAATGAGCAGTTCTTC
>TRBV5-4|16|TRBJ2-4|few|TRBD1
CASSGGQGIAKNIQYF
TGTGCCAGCAGCGGGGGACAGGGAATAGCCAAAAACATTCAGTACTTC
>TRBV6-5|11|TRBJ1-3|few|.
CATDSGNTIYF
TGTGCGACCGATTCTGGAAACACCATATATTTT